This T cell receptor (beta chain) was identified during a study of spatial heterogeneity in lung cancer. Study-level background: Alpha-chain sequences were consistently detected less often than beta-chain sequences. Each distinct TCR and UMI combination averaged more than ten appearances in raw reads.

Time point indicated: sample taken at primary tumor resection. The sequenced material consisted of unsorted whole RNA from tumor, nontumor lung or frozen PBMC. A total of about 73 untreated early-stage non-small cell lung cancer patients served as donors. TCRdb processed the 5' RACE reads anew with MiXCR; each CDR3 protein has one entry. The repertoire has about 85,000 distinct CDR3 sequences, approximately 21% of them found once; the top ten carry about 6.8%. The junction had 8 bases not matched to a gene; V was cut back by 7 bases and J by 6 bases. In germline, CDR1 is SQVTM, CDR2 ANQGSEA. This CDR3 has 12 amino acids.

The TCR sequence derives from a male donor with early-stage non-small cell lung cancer. The chain uses TRBV29-1 and TRBJ1-2, with TRBD1 identical over 7 bases. Source: PBMCs, taken at surgery. Written as DNA, the CDR3 is TGCAGCGCCAACAGGGGCGGCGATGGCTACACCTTC. This gives the protein CSANRGGDGYTF.